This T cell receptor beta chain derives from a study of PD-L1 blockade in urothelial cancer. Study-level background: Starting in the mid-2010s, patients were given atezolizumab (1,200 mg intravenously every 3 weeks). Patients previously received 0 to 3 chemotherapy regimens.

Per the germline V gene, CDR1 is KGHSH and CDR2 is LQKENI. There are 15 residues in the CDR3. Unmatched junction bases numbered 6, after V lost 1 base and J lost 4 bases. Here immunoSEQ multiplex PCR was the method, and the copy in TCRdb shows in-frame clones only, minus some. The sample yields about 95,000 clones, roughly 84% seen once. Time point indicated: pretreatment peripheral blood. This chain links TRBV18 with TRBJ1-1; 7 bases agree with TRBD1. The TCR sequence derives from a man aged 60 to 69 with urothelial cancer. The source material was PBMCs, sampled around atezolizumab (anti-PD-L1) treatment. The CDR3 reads CASSPQRRGVTEAFF. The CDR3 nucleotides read TGTGCCAGCTCACCACAACGCAGGGGGGTCACTGAAGCTTTCTTT. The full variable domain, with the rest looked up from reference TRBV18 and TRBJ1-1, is NAGVMQNPRHLVRRRGQEARLRCSPMKGHSHVYWYRQLPEEGLKFMVYLQKENIIDESGMPKERFSAEFPKEGPSILRIQQVVRGDSAAYFCASSPQRRGVTEAFFGQGTRLTVV.